Below, 5 T cell receptor beta chains from the same sample are listed, as sequenced in a study of yellow fever vaccine responses in identical twins. Each CDR3 protein is one row after TCRdb ran MiXCR on the RT-PCR reads. The data show 9,500 to 13,000 distinct CDR3 sequences, with around four fifths seen just once and 2% to 2.5% held by the top ten. The sequencing here drew on T cells from blood (PBMCs), unsorted or a sorted subset (not recorded which), taken before or after yellow fever vaccination (not recorded which). The source is a woman younger than 35 who received the yellow fever vaccine.

The genes are TRBV28 and TRBJ1-5; 11 bases align to TRBD1. CDR1 and CDR2 (germline): MDHEN, SYDVKM. The CDR3 is 17 amino acids. Trimming cost V 1 base and J 5 bases; bases outside gene matches: 7. The DNA of the CDR3 is TGTGCCAGCAGTTTATTCGGGACAGGGGGGACGGATCAGCCCCAGCATTTT. Translation: CASSLFGTGGTDQPQHF.

This clonotype was seen more than once but under ten times. The chain has TRBV29-1 and TRBJ1-2, with D possibly being TRBD1 (5 bases). The CDR3 contains 12 residues. V was pared by 4 bases and J by 3 bases, with 9 bases between. The germline gives CDR1 SQVTM, CDR2 ANQGSEA. This CDR3 is CSVARDDYGYTF. CDR3 DNA sequence: TGCAGCGTTGCCAGGGACGACTATGGCTACACCTTC.

This clonotype was seen once. The chain has TRBV2 and TRBJ1-1, with 8 bases fitting TRBD1. After removal of 2 bases from V and 3 bases from J, the junction contained 2 bases not matched to a gene. This CDR3 is built from 14 residues. The germline V gene encodes CDR1 SNHLY and CDR2 FYNNEI. CDR3 amino acids: CASSERQGYTEAFF. In DNA form, the CDR3 reads TGTGCCAGCAGTGAAAGACAGGGGTACACTGAAGCTTTCTTT.

The chain has TRBV2 and TRBJ2-1; no reliable D call. Germline CDR1 SNHLY, CDR2 FYNNEI. The germline V and J ends were trimmed by 10 bases and 6 bases, with 10 bases remaining between them. The CDR3 extends over 11 amino acids. The CDR3 region is CATPQRNEQFF. CDR3 DNA sequence: TGTGCCACCCCTCAACGCAATGAGCAGTTCTTC. The complete variable domain, with remaining parts taken from reference TRBV2 and TRBJ2-1, reads EPEVTQTPSHQVTQMGQEVILRCVPISNHLYFYWYRQILGQKVEFLVSFYNNEISEKSEIFDDQFSVERPDGSNFTLKIRSTKLEDSAMYFCATPQRNEQFFGPGTRLTVL.

The chain links TRBV19 to TRBJ2-7, with D unclear. V was clipped by 2 bases and J by 2 bases, with 4 bases between them. Germline V gene sequence: CDR1 LNHDA, CDR2 SQIVND (reference sequence). This CDR3 is 12 amino acids long. This CDR3 is CASSIQPYEQYV. CDR3 DNA sequence: TGTGCCAGTAGTATACAGCCCTACGAGCAGTACGTC.